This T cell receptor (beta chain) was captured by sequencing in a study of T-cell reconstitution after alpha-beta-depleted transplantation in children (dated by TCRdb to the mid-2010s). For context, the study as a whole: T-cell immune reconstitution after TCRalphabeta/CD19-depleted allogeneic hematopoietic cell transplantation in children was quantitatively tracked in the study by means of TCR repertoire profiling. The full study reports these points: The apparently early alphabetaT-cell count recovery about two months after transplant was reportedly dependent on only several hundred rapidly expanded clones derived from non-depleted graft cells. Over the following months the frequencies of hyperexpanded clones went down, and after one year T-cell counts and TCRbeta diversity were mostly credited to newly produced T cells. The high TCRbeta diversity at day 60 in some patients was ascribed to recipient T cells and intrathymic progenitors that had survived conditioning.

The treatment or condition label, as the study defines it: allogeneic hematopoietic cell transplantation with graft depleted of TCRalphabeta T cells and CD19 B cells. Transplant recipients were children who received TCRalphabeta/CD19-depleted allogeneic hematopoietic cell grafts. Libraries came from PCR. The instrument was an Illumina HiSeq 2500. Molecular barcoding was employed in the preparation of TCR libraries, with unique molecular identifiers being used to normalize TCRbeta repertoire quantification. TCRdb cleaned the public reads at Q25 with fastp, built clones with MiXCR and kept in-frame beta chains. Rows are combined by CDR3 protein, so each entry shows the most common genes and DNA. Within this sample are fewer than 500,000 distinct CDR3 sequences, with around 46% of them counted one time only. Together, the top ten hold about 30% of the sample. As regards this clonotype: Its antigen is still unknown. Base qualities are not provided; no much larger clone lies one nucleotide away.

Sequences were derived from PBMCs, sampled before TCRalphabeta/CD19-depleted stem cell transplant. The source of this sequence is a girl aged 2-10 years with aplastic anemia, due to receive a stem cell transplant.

The CDR3 sequence is CASSPLLDLLGGSYNEQFF. The DNA sequence reads TGTGCCAGCTCACCCCTTCTCGATCTGTTGGGTGGGTCCTACAATGAGCAGTTCTTC. The chain was built from TRBV18 and TRBJ2-1; the D gene cannot be named for sure. The germline V gene specifies KGHSH as CDR1 and LQKENI as CDR2. The V and J ends are trimmed by 3 bases and 1 base, leaving 22 bases between them. The CDR3 runs 19 amino acids, cysteine and phenylalanine included. Only CDR3 DNA is held: 57 bases, read in frame from base 1.